The T cell receptor (beta chain) described here comes from a study of cytomegalovirus exposure and HLA in healthy donors. The PCR was carried out with 60 Vbeta primers and 13 Jbeta primers. Libraries were prepared by immunoSEQ multiplex PCR; TCRdb keeps only in-frame clonotypes and omits some of them. Altogether 150,000 to 200,000 clones are present, around 79% being singletons, with the ten largest covering roughly 7.3%. Remarks on this clone: Its antigen is not identified.

Findings and limits, study-wide: According to the study, roughly 160 TCR beta chains were cytomegalovirus-associated. It has been reported that TCR beta sequences accurately predicted the HLA-A and HLA-B alleles of most subjects. A later analysis revealed that TCR association rates differed between HLA loci, peaking at DRB1 and bottoming out at HLA-C.

The sequenced sample was PBMCs. The clonotype originates from a male donor in good health and CMV-seropositive.

The CDR3 loop is CSVVGRDRAPTEAFF. The CDR3 coding sequence is TGCAGCGTTGTTGGTCGGGACAGGGCTCCCACTGAAGCTTTCTTT. The chain couples TRBV29-1 to TRBJ1-1, with 9 bases matching TRBD1. Germline assignment: CDR1 SQVTM and CDR2 ANQGSEA. The CDR3 covers 15 residues. Trimming at V came to 4 bases and at J to 4 bases, leaving 10 bases not matched to a gene.